The rows below give T cell receptor beta chains drawn from one sample of a study of Graves' ophthalmopathy and Graves' hyperthyroidism. Via MiXCR, TCRdb re-called the multiplex PCR reads, giving one row per CDR3 protein. The table records about 400,000 distinct CDR3 sequences, roughly 21% of them present only once. The specimen was peripheral blood. These receptors all stem from a woman between 18 and 29 years old with stable Graves' hyperthyroidism. Both conserved end residues are part of each CDR3. D genes are given only for firm matches. Where a row states a size, it is once, few, many or the class of an expanded clone; other rows omit it.

>many|TRBD2|TRBV20-1|TRBJ2-5
TGCAGTGCGGGGAGGGTGGAGACCCAGTACTTC
CSAGRVETQYF
>many|-|TRBV6-2/TRBV6-3|TRBJ2-5
TGTGCCACCCTCGGGCCACCGCAGGAGACCCAGTACTTC
CATLGPPQETQYF
>many|-|TRBV13|TRBJ1-1
TGTGCCAGCAGCTTAGGCCGGCGAGGGACTGAAGCTTTCTTT
CASSLGRRGTEAFF
>many|-|TRBV28|TRBJ1-6
TGTGCCAGCAGGCCTGGGAGCTCCTATAATTCACCCCTCCACTTT
CASRPGSSYNSPLHF
>many|TRBD1|TRBV7-2|TRBJ2-7
TGTGCCAGCAGCTTACAGGGGGCATCTCCCTACGAGCAGTACTTC
CASSLQGASPYEQYF
>many|-|TRBV12-3/TRBV12-4|TRBJ1-6
TGTGCCAGCCGGGGCAGGGCTTATTCACCCCTCCACTTT
CASRGRAYSPLHF
>many|-|TRBV30|TRBJ2-7
TGTGCCTGGAGTCCACAGGGTGGTGGCTACGAGCAGTACTTC
CAWSPQGGGYEQYF
>many|-|TRBV6-5|TRBJ1-6
TGTGCCAGCAGTTACATTAACAGGCGCTCCTATAATTCACCCCTCCACTTT
CASSYINRRSYNSPLHF
>many|TRBD2|TRBV12-3/TRBV12-4|TRBJ2-5
TGTGCCAGCAGTCTCGCGGGAGGGCTTGCAGAGACCCAGTACTTC
CASSLAGGLAETQYF
>many|TRBD1|TRBV27|TRBJ2-7
TGTGCCAGCAGTTCCACAAGGACAGGGGTCTACGAGCAGTACTTC
CASSSTRTGVYEQYF
>many|-|TRBV2|TRBJ1-1
TGTGCCAGCAGCCGCTCTGAAGCTTTCTTT
CASSRSEAFF
>once|-|TRBV11-2|TRBJ1-3
TGTGCCAGCAGCTTGACAGCAGCCATCTCTGGAAACACCATATATTTT
CASSLTAAISGNTIYF
>few|-|TRBV28|TRBJ2-2
TGTGCCAGCAGTTTCACCCCGGGGGTCGGAACCGGGGAGCTGTTTTTT
CASSFTPGVGTGELFF
>-|TRBD1|TRBV6-2/TRBV6-3|TRBJ1-2
TGTGCCAGCACTCAGGGGGGCCGCGGCTACACCTTC
CASTQGGRGYTF
>many|-|TRBV20-1|TRBJ2-7
TGCAGTGCCACGGATTACGAAGGTCCCTACGAGCAGTACTTC
CSATDYEGPYEQYF
>-|-|TRBV29-1|TRBJ1-1
TGCAGCGTTGAGGAGTTACAGGCCATTAGCACTGAAGCTTTCTTT
CSVEELQAISTEAFF
>many|TRBD2|TRBV20-1|TRBJ2-2
TGCAGTGCTAGACCCGGGACTAGCGGGAGCCGGGAGCTGTTTTTT
CSARPGTSGSRELFF
>many|TRBD2|TRBV6-1|TRBJ2-2
TGTGCCAGCAGGCGGACTAGCGGAACCCCGGGGGAGCTGTTTTTT
CASRRTSGTPGELFF
>many|TRBD2|TRBV2|TRBJ2-7
TGTGCCAGCGGAGGGCTAGCGGGAGGCGAGCAGTACTTC
CASGGLAGGEQYF
>-|TRBD2|TRBV20-1|TRBJ2-7
TGCAGTGCTGTACCGGGACTAGCGGGGGGGTACGAGCAGTACTTC
CSAVPGLAGGYEQYF
>once|-|TRBV4-1|TRBJ2-7
TGCGCCAGCAGCCAAGGGACTCGGGAGAAGACCTACGAGCAGTACTTC
CASSQGTREKTYEQYF
>many|TRBD2|TRBV20-1|TRBJ2-7
TGCAGTGCTTTTAGCGGGAGTTGGTACGAGCAGTACTTC
CSAFSGSWYEQYF
>many|TRBD1|TRBV20-1|TRBJ1-3
TGCAGTGCTAGAACTGGGACAGGCGGAAACACCATATATTTT
CSARTGTGGNTIYF
>many|-|TRBV9|TRBJ2-7
TGTGCCAGCAGCGTAGGGGACATCTCCTACGAGCAGTACTTC
CASSVGDISYEQYF
>few|-|TRBV13|TRBJ1-2
TGTGCCAGCAGCTTAGAGGAGGCGAGTAACTATGGCTACACCTTC
CASSLEEASNYGYTF
>few|-|TRBV28|TRBJ2-2
TGTGCCAGCAGTCTACTCTCCGGAGCGAACACCGGGGAGCTGTTTTTT
CASSLLSGANTGELFF
>-|-|TRBV6-1|TRBJ1-1
TGTGCCAGCGCCACGAACCCGAGGAGGGGATTGACTGAAGCTTTCTTT
CASATNPRRGLTEAFF
>many|TRBD1|TRBV28|TRBJ2-7
TGTGCCAGCAGTTTTCGACAGGGGCCCTACGAGCAGTACTTC
CASSFRQGPYEQYF
>-|-|TRBV20-1|TRBJ1-1
TGCAGTGCTAGGGGTCAACCCTTGGTTGTTCAAAACACTGAAGCTTTCTTT
CSARGQPLVVQNTEAFF
>few|-|TRBV6-1|TRBJ1-2
TGTGCCAGCAGTGAAGAGGCAGGGAGAGACTATGGCTACACCTTC
CASSEEAGRDYGYTF
>many|-|TRBV5-4|TRBJ2-5
TGTGCCAGCAGCCCCAGCGACCAAGAGACCCAGTACTTC
CASSPSDQETQYF
>many|TRBD1|TRBV10-1|TRBJ2-2
TGCGCCAGCAGTGAAGGACAGGGTCACACCGGGGAGCTGTTTTTT
CASSEGQGHTGELFF
>few|-|TRBV19|TRBJ1-5
TGTGCCAGTAGTATTGATCCAGGGAAGAGCAATCAGCCCCAGCATTTT
CASSIDPGKSNQPQHF
>many|-|TRBV19|TRBJ1-2
TGTGCCAGTAGTAATACCGGGAGTAACTATGGCTACACCTTC
CASSNTGSNYGYTF
>-|-|TRBV15|TRBJ1-5
TGTGCCACCAGCAGAGCAGCAGGGAGGGATCAGCCCCAGCATTTT
CATSRAAGRDQPQHF
>many|-|TRBV5-4|TRBJ1-3
TGTGCCAGCAGCTGGACTCCGAGGTCGGCCTCTGGAAACACCATATATTTT
CASSWTPRSASGNTIYF
>many|-|TRBV19|TRBJ1-1
TGTGCCAGTCGTTTTAGCGGGAACACTGAAGCTTTCTTT
CASRFSGNTEAFF
>many|-|TRBV7-9|TRBJ2-7
TGTGCCAGCAGCCTAATAGGCGAGCAGTACTTC
CASSLIGEQYF
>many|-|TRBV27|TRBJ1-1
TGTGCCAGCAGTTTAAGAGGAAGCTTTAGGAACACTGAAGCTTTCTTT
CASSLRGSFRNTEAFF
>few|TRBD1|TRBV30|TRBJ1-5
TGTGCCTGGAACGACAGGGGGTTGAGACAGCCCCAGCATTTT
CAWNDRGLRQPQHF
>many|-|TRBV11-3|TRBJ1-5
TGTGCCAGATACCGGACGGTCAATCAGCCCCAGCATTTT
CARYRTVNQPQHF
>-|TRBD2|TRBV28|TRBJ2-7
TGTGCCAGCAGTTTATATTCTAGCGGGGGGGCAAGTTACGAGCAGTACTTC
CASSLYSSGGASYEQYF
>-|-|TRBV6-2/TRBV6-3|TRBJ2-1
TGTGCCAGCAGTTACTCGCCTTCCGGGCTTACTTACTCCTACAATGAGCAGTTCTTC
CASSYSPSGLTYSYNEQFF
>many|-|TRBV20-1|TRBJ2-5
TGCAGTGCTAGAGCTCTGCGAGAGGGGGAAGAGACCCAGTACTTC
CSARALREGEETQYF
>many|-|TRBV11-3|TRBJ2-5
TGTGCCAGCAGCTTAGGCCCCCTACGCCTTGGGTACAGGCCGAGGGAGACCCAGTACTTC
CASSLGPLRLGYRPRETQYF
>many|-|TRBV25-1|TRBJ2-5
TGTGCCAGCCGGGCTCCCATCGGGGAGACCCAGTACTTC
CASRAPIGETQYF
>many|-|TRBV4-1|TRBJ2-2
TGCGCCAGCAGCCAAGTAGGAGTCGGGGAGCTGTTTTTT
CASSQVGVGELFF
>many|TRBD1|TRBV19|TRBJ1-6
TGTGCCAGTAGACAGGGGGCAAGTAATTCACCCCTCCACTTT
CASRQGASNSPLHF
>-|-|TRBV5-4|TRBJ2-5
TGTGCCAGCAGCCATGCGGGGACTCAAGAGACCCAGTACTTC
CASSHAGTQETQYF
>few|-|TRBV6-1|TRBJ2-5
TGTGCCAGCAGTGAGCTGGGGGTCTTCGAGACCCAGTACTTC
CASSELGVFETQYF
>many|-|TRBV10-3|TRBJ1-3
TGTGCCATCAGTGGGGACATCGCTGGAAACACCATATATTTT
CAISGDIAGNTIYF
>many|TRBD1|TRBV20-1|TRBJ2-7
TGCAGTGCTTCGCCGGGACAGGGACGCGAGCAGTACTTC
CSASPGQGREQYF
>-|-|TRBV5-1|TRBJ1-1
TGCGCCAGCAGCTCACTCGCTGGGGGGGAGAAGAACACTGAAGCTTTCTTT
CASSSLAGGEKNTEAFF
>once|TRBD1|TRBV19|TRBJ1-5
TGTGCCAGTAGTTCGACAGGGCCTCGCAATCAGCCCCAGCATTTT
CASSSTGPRNQPQHF
>few|-|TRBV28|TRBJ1-5
TGTGCCAGCAGTCTAAAAATAGGGGTTGGGACGGTGGTCGGTCAGCCCCAGCATTTT
CASSLKIGVGTVVGQPQHF
>many|TRBD1|TRBV20-1|TRBJ1-2
TGCAGTGCTTTACAGGGGGTATCCTATGGCTACACCTTC
CSALQGVSYGYTF
>many|TRBD2|TRBV7-2|TRBJ2-3
TGTGCCAGCAGCTTAGTGAGACTAGCGGTCACAGATACGCAGTATTTT
CASSLVRLAVTDTQYF